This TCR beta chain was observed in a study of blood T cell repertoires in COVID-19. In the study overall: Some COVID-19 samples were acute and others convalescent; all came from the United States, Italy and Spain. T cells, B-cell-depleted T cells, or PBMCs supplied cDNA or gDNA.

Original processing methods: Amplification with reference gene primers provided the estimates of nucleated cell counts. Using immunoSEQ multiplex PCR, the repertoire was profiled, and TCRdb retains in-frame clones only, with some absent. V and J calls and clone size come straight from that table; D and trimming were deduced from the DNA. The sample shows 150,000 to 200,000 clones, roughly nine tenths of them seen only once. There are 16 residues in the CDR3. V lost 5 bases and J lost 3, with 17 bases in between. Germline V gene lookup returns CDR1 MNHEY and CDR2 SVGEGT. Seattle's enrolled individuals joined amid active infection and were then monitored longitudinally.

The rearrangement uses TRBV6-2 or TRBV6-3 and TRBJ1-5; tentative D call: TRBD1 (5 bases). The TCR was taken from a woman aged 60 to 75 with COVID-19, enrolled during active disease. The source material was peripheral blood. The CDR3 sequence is CASSKTPTEINQPQHF. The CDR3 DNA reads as TGTGCCAGCAGTAAGACACCGACAGAGATCAATCAGCCCCAGCATTTT.